The clone carrying this TCR beta chain was picked up a small number of times. The antigen remains undetermined. This entry comes from a study of T cell repertoires in cytomegalovirus infection. General study findings and limits: CMV-specific HLA-C-restricted TCR beta clonotypes dominated the ex vivo response.

Germline trimming cut 3 bases from V and 1 base from J; bases unmatched to any gene: 10. CDR1 is MGHRA and CDR2 is YSYEKL in the germline V gene. This CDR3 comprises 17 residues. TCRdb used MiXCR to reprocess the reads, holding one entry per CDR3 protein. Of nearly 450,000 distinct CDR3 sequences in the sample, approximately 31% are singletons; the top ten hold roughly an eighth. The source material was PBMCs. This sequence originates from a human donor in good health (CMV status not recorded). Some clones in this sample may be carry-over from other donors' samples. The V gene is TRBV4-1, the J gene TRBJ2-5; the match to TRBD2 covers 8 bases. For the CDR3, the DNA is TGCGCCAGCAGCCAGGACCCAGCGGGGGCCCTCCAAGAGACCCAGTACTTC. Encoded protein: CASSQDPAGALQETQYF.